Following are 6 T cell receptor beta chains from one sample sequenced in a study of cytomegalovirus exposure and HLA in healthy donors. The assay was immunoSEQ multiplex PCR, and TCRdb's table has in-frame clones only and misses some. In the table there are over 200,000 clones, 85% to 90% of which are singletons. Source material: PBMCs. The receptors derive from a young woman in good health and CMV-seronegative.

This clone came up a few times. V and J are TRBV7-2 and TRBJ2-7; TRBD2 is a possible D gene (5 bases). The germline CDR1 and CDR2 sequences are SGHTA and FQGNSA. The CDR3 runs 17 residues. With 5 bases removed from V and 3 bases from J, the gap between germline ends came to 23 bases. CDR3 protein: CASSGFGSGRTGYEQYF. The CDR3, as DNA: TGTGCCAGCAGCGGTTTTGGGAGCGGTAGGACGGGCTACGAGCAGTACTTC.

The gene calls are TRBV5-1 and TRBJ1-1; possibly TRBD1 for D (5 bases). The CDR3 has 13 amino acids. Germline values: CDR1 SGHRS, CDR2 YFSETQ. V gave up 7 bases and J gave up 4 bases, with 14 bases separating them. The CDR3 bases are TGCGCCAGCGCGGAGGGGTTGGCCACTGAAGCTTTCTTT. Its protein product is CASAEGLATEAFF.

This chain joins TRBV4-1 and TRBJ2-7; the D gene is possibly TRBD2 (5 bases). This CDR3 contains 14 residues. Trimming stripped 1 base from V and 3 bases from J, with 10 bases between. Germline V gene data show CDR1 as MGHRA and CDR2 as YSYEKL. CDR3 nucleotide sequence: TGCGCCAGCAGCCAAGCAACCGGGGTCTACGAGCAGTACTTC. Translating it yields CASSQATGVYEQYF.

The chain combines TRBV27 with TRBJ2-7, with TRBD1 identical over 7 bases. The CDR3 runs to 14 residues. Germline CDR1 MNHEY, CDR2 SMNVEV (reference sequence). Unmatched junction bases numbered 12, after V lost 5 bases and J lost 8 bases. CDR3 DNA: TGTGCCAGCAGTCAGGGGGATACCCTCTCTCAGCAGTACTTC. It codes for CASSQGDTLSQQYF.

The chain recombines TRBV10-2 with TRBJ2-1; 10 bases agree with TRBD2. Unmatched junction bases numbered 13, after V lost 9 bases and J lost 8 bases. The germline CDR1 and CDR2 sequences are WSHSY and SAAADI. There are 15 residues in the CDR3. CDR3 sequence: CASRSSGRALDEQFF. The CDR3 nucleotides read TGCGCCAGTCGCTCAAGCGGGAGGGCCTTAGATGAGCAGTTCTTC.

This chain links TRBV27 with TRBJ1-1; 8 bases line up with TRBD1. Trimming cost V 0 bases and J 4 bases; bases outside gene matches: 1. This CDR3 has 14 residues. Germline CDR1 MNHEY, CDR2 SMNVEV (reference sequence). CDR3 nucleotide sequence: TGTGCCAGCAGTTTATCCCAGGGGGCCACTGAAGCTTTCTTT. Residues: CASSLSQGATEAFF.